This TCR beta chain was observed in a study of shared clonotypes between healthy human individuals. Repertoires were generated with immunoSEQ multiplex PCR, while TCRdb's copy carries only in-frame clones and drops some. The data contain roughly 490,000 clones, around 80% of them singletons. CDR3 length: 15 residues. After removal of 6 bases from V and 2 bases from J, the junction contained 13 bases not matched to a gene. Germline V gene data show CDR1 as SQVTM and CDR2 as ANQGSEA. The gene calls are TRBV29-1 and TRBJ2-7, with 7 bases identical to TRBD1. The sample consisted of PBMCs. This TCR was sampled from a woman aged 40 to 50 in good health. Some clones in this sample may be carry-over from other donors' samples. In DNA, the CDR3 is TGCAGCGTCGAACTTACAGGGGCTGTTACCTACGAGCAGTACTTC. Protein sequence: CSVELTGAVTYEQYF.